This T cell receptor (beta chain) was captured by sequencing in a study of T cells in Graves' hyperthyroidism and ophthalmopathy. Overall study context: Peripheral blood was acquired at first diagnosis, ahead of any therapy whatsoever.

The diagnoses drew upon clinical symptoms, serum thyroxine and TRAb, thyroid ultrasound and orbital computed tomography. The CDR3 is made up of 15 amino acids. Germline loops: CDR1 LNHDA, CDR2 SQIVND (reference sequence). V was clipped by 3 bases and J by 3 bases; unmatched bases: 5. Authors of the study amplified TCR beta CDR3 regions from RNA transcripts. During a first-round RT-PCR of the TCR CDR3, the HTBI primer set was used. TCRdb analysed the multiplex PCR reads with MiXCR anew, one entry per CDR3 protein. The data show about 290,000 distinct CDR3 sequences, with roughly 15% seen just once and around 8% held by the top ten.

This clonotype was obtained from a woman in her thirties or forties with Graves' hyperthyroidism. The sample comprised blood. This chain joins TRBV19 and TRBJ1-2, with 9 positions matching TRBD1. In nucleotides, the CDR3 is TGTGCCAGTAGTATGAACAGGGGGCAGGACTATGGCTACACCTTC. Translating it yields CASSMNRGQDYGYTF.